This T cell receptor beta chain appears in the sequencing data of a study of T cells in Graves' hyperthyroidism and ophthalmopathy. The study's findings and limits: Most thyroid clonotypes expanded above 0.001 were also detected in blood.

Amplified regions were TCR beta CDR3 sequences from RNA transcripts. HTBI primers were the set used in a first-round RT-PCR of the TCR CDR3. One entry per CDR3 protein, called by TCRdb with MiXCR from the multiplex PCR reads. The sample carries under 300,000 distinct CDR3 sequences, just over 14% recorded once. Exclusion criteria comprised uncontrolled infection, other autoimmune disease, pregnancy or lactation. In its sample, this clonotype was seen many times. Its specificity is unknown. The length of the CDR3 is 13 residues. Germline V CDR1 and CDR2: SQVTM, ANQGSEA. Trimming removed 0 bases at V and 4 bases at J, with 6 bases between.

Sequencing used blood. The chain links TRBV29-1 to TRBJ2-2; no definite D call. The TCR sequence derives from a woman aged 40 to 50 with Graves' hyperthyroidism that later progressed to Graves' ophthalmopathy. In DNA, the CDR3 is TGCAGCGTTGAAGACGTTACCACCGGGGAGCTGTTTTTT. It encodes CSVEDVTTGELFF.